The 15 T cell receptor beta chains in this list originate from one sample, sequenced in a study of T cell changes during pregnancy in multiple sclerosis. Method: immunoSEQ multiplex PCR; TCRdb's copy keeps in-frame clones and lacks some. The data hold tens of thousands of clones, with 80% to 90% observed a single time. The sequences come from CD4+ T cells from peripheral blood mononuclear cells, collected in the first trimester of pregnancy. The receptors stem from a female donor with multiple sclerosis, enrolled in a pregnancy study.

This chain connects TRBV27 to TRBJ2-1; the match to TRBD2 covers 14 bases. Losses at the gene ends were 6 bases for V and 6 bases for J; bases not matched to a gene: 1. The CDR3 loop spans 14 amino acids. Germline loops: CDR1 MNHEY, CDR2 SMNVEV (reference sequence). The CDR3 DNA is TGTGCCAGCAGGGGACTAGCGGGAGTCAATGAGCAGTTCTTC. It specifies CASRGLAGVNEQFF.

This rearrangement joins TRBV9 to TRBJ2-5, with 9 bases aligning to TRBD2. CDR1 SGDLS and CDR2 YYNGEE come from the germline V gene. The CDR3 contains 14 residues. The J segment lost 5 bases and the V segment lost 0 bases, leaving 2 bases of the junction unmatched. CDR3 coding DNA: TGTGCCAGCAGCGTAGGGGCGGGAGGGGAGACCCAGTACTTC. It codes for CASSVGAGGETQYF.

The chain joins TRBV6-6 to TRBJ1-2; 10 bases fit TRBD1. The V segment lost 7 bases and the J segment 6 bases; nucleotides outside the gene matches: 5. CDR1 and CDR2 (germline): MNHNY, SVGAGI (reference sequence). The CDR3 consists of 13 residues. This CDR3 is CASITGQGHGYTF. In DNA, the CDR3 is TGTGCCAGCATCACGGGACAGGGGCATGGCTACACCTTC.

The CDR3 DNA is TGTGCCTTAGGGAGGAGCTCTGGAAACACCATATATTTT. It yields the protein CALGRSSGNTIYF. V usage is TRBV6-1 and J usage is TRBJ1-3; D not certain. This CDR3 comprises 13 residues. Germline V gene data show CDR1 as MNHNS and CDR2 as SASEGT. Trimming removed 11 bases at V and 0 bases at J, with 11 bases between.

The chain links TRBV5-5 to TRBJ2-7, with D possibly being TRBD2 (6 bases). Trimming removed 7 bases at V and 0 bases at J, with 14 bases between. CDR3 length: 14 residues. Germline CDR1 reads SGHKS; CDR2 reads YYEKEE (reference sequence). The CDR3 nucleotides are TGTGCCAGCCGCGGGGACTTAAGCTCCTACGAGCAGTACTTC. Translated, it gives CASRGDLSSYEQYF.

The V and J genes are TRBV11-2 and TRBJ1-4; 7 nucleotides line up with TRBD1. The CDR3 is made up of 13 amino acids. CDR1 and CDR2 from the germline V gene are SGHAT and FQNNGV. V shed 0 bases and J 16 bases; nucleotides not matched to a gene: 8. The CDR3 DNA reads TGTGCCAGCAGCTTAGATCAATTGAGGGGGCCGTTTTTT. Its translation is CASSLDQLRGPFF.

The V call is TRBV28, the J call TRBJ1-2; D perhaps matches TRBD1 (5 bases). The CDR3 runs to 13 residues. Per the germline V gene, CDR1 is MDHEN and CDR2 is SYDVKM. V was clipped by 5 bases and J by 2 bases, with 9 bases between them. CDR3 amino acids: CASSLDKNYGYTF. The CDR3 bases are TGTGCCAGCAGTCTGGACAAGAACTATGGCTACACCTTC.

The chain carries TRBV5-6 and TRBJ2-1; weak D call: TRBD1 (5 bases). CDR3 size: 15 residues. The V end lost 0 bases, the J end lost 4 bases, and 11 bases lay between the germline ends. Germline-derived CDR1 and CDR2 are SGHDT and YYEEEE. The CDR3 bases are TGTGCCAGCAGCTTGGTCGAGACAGTTTACAATGAGCAGTTCTTC. Translation: CASSLVETVYNEQFF.

This clone has just one count. The chain combines TRBV21-1 with TRBJ2-5; TRBD2 is the table's D call and was not checked against the DNA. TRBV21-1 is a pseudogene. The CDR3 loop spans 14 amino acids. The CDR3, as DNA: TGTGCCAGCCGGGTCCGGAAGGAACAAGAGACCCAGTACTTC. The encoded protein is CASRVRKEQETQYF.

The chain couples TRBV19 to TRBJ2-1; weak D call: TRBD2 (5 bases). V was pared by 1 base and J by 0 bases, with 10 bases between. The CDR3 has 16 residues. Germline CDR1 LNHDA, CDR2 SQIVND (reference sequence). The CDR3 region is CASSIGTPSSYNEQFF. The CDR3 nucleotides are TGTGCCAGTAGTATAGGGACTCCAAGCTCCTACAATGAGCAGTTCTTC.

This chain links TRBV7-2 with TRBJ2-7, with TRBD2 matching over 7 bases. With 1 base clipped from V and 5 bases from J, the junction kept 8 bases outside the gene matches. The V gene's germline CDR1 is SGHTA and CDR2 FQGNSA. This CDR3 spans 15 amino acids. CDR3 sequence (DNA): TGTGCCAGCAGCTTAGAGGGCGGGAGTACCAACGAGCAGTACTTC. This translates into CASSLEGGSTNEQYF. Based on the CDR3 plus reference TRBV7-2 and TRBJ2-7, the full variable domain is GAGVSQSPSNKVTEKGKDVELRCDPISGHTALYWYRQSLGQGLEFLIYFQGNSAPDKSGLPSDRFSAERTGGSVSTLTIQRTQQEDSAVYLCASSLEGGSTNEQYFGPGTRLTVT.

The gene calls are TRBV4-2 and TRBJ1-1; 7 bases are a match to TRBD1. V dropped 3 bases and J dropped 0; count of bases not matched to a gene: 7. The CDR3 totals 16 residues. CDR1 and CDR2 from the germline V gene are LGHNA and YNFKEQ. CDR3 region: CASSHPTGQMNTEAFF. The CDR3 nucleotides are TGTGCCAGCAGCCATCCCACGGGACAGATGAACACTGAAGCTTTCTTT.

The gene calls are TRBV6-6 and TRBJ1-3; D might be TRBD1 (5 bases). Trimming took off 5 bases at V and 8 bases at J, with 13 bases between the two ends. CDR1 is MNHNY, CDR2 SVGAGI, per germline (reference sequence). The CDR3 length is 13 residues. Here the CDR3 DNA reads TGTGCCAGCAGTACGACTCAGGGCTACACCATATATTTT. Protein: CASSTTQGYTIYF.

The chain is built from TRBV18 and TRBJ2-2; tentatively, D is TRBD1 (5 bases). V lost 6 bases to trimming and J lost 4 bases, with 12 bases between them. This CDR3 spans 14 amino acids. CDR1 and CDR2 from the germline V gene are KGHSH and LQKENI. The CDR3 nucleotides read TGTGCCAGCTCTGGGCAGGGCAGCACCGGGGAGCTGTTTTTT. As protein: CASSGQGSTGELFF.

V is TRBV6-1 and J is TRBJ2-3; 7 bases match TRBD2. This CDR3 region has 16 residues. Per germline, CDR1 MNHNS and CDR2 SASEGT. V shed 2 bases and J 0 bases; nucleotides not matched to a gene: 5. CDR3 sequence (DNA): TGTGCCAGCAGTGAAATCGGGGGGAGTAGCACAGATACGCAGTATTTT. It specifies CASSEIGGSSTDTQYF.